One sample yielded the 14 T cell receptor beta chains listed below, sequenced in a study of cytomegalovirus exposure and HLA in healthy donors (TCRdb year 2017). The library was built by means of the immunoSEQ multiplex PCR assay. A mixture of 60 forward primers for TCR Vbeta segments and 13 reverse primers for TCR Jbeta segments was used in the multiplex PCR. The immuneACCESS repertoire file appears here via TCRdb, limited to in-frame rearrangements. These files lack a portion of the clones; in checked studies, under half of the deficit traces to unresolved V genes, and the cause of the others is not known. The sample includes approximately 190,000 clones, with 9.5% to 15% observed a single time. The ten biggest clones cover roughly 7.7% of the sample. The sequenced material came from PBMCs. Receptors originate from a man aged 50 to 60 in good health and CMV-seropositive.

In its sample, this clone was seen a few times. Other DNA sequences from this sample encode an identical CDR3 as well. The chain links TRBV7-9 to TRBJ2-1, with D hard to call. Germline lookup yields CDR1 SEHNR and CDR2 FQNEAQ (reference sequence). This CDR3 is built from 15 residues. V was pared by 5 bases and J by 0 bases, with 11 bases between. The CDR3 DNA is TGTGCCAGCAGCCTTTCTCTAAGCTCCTACAATGAGCAGTTCTTC. This codes for CASSLSLSSYNEQFF. The full variable domain, in which reference TRBV7-9 and TRBJ2-1 provide the parts outside the CDR3, is DTGVSQNPRHKITKRGQNVTFRCDPISEHNRLYWYRQTLGQGPEFLTYFQNEAQLEKSRLLSDRFSAERPKGSFSTLEIQRTEQGDSAMYLCASSLSLSSYNEQFFGPGTRLTVL.

V and J are TRBV5-1 and TRBJ1-1; D may be TRBD1 (6 bases). V lost 0 bases and J lost 5, with 14 bases in between. Germline CDR1 is SGHRS and CDR2 is YFSETQ. There are 15 residues in the CDR3. The CDR3 nucleotides are TGCGCCAGCAGCTTGGAGGGCAGGGGAGTGACTGAAGCTTTCTTT. Translating it yields CASSLEGRGVTEAFF. The full variable domain, with the rest looked up from reference TRBV5-1 and TRBJ1-1, is KAGVTQTPRYLIKTRGQQVTLSCSPISGHRSVSWYQQTPGQGLQFLFEYFSETQRNKGNFPGRFSGRQFSNSRSEMNVSTLELGDSALYLCASSLEGRGVTEAFFGQGTRLTVV.

This clone was observed a few times. The rearrangement links TRBV2 to TRBJ1-6, with no clear D. The CDR3 is 13 residues long. Between the trimmed V and J ends, which lost 8 bases and 10 bases, there was a span of 15 bases. Per germline, CDR1 SNHLY and CDR2 FYNNEI. This CDR3 reads CASLPPLHSPLHF. The CDR3 region has the DNA TGTGCCAGCCTTCCCCCACTCCACTCACCCCTCCACTTT.

This rearrangement joins TRBV19 to TRBJ2-3; 9 nucleotides agree with TRBD2. The length of the CDR3 is 18 residues. CDR1 and CDR2 from the germline V gene are LNHDA and SQIVND (reference sequence). Trimming took 7 bases from V and 5 from J; bases not matched to a gene: 19. The CDR3 region is CASTKPGASGATGDTQYF. The CDR3 bases are TGTGCCAGTACCAAACCCGGGGCTAGCGGGGCGACCGGAGATACGCAGTATTTT. Based on the CDR3 plus reference TRBV19 and TRBJ2-3, the full variable domain is DGGITQSPKYLFRKEGQNVTLSCEQNLNHDAMYWYRQDPGQGLRLIYYSQIVNDFQKGDIAEGYSVSREKKESFPLTVTSAQKNPTAFYLCASTKPGASGATGDTQYFGPGTRLTVL.

This clone turned up a few times. V and J are TRBV19 and TRBJ1-2, with D possibly TRBD1 on 5 matching bases. Germline assignment: CDR1 LNHDA and CDR2 SQIVND (reference sequence). Deletions cut 5 bases from V and 4 bases from J, with 14 bases between. The CDR3 spans 14 residues. The CDR3 protein is CASSPVSGRYGYTF. The CDR3 bases are TGTGCCAGTAGTCCCGTCTCAGGGCGCTATGGCTACACCTTC.

This clone was recorded a few times. The chain recombines TRBV5-1 with TRBJ2-5; maybe TRBD1 (6 bases). Trimming pared 4 bases from V and 1 base from J, leaving 14 bases between. CDR1 is SGHRS, CDR2 YFSETQ, per germline. CDR3 size: 15 residues. The CDR3 sequence is CASSDPGQAQETQYF. CDR3 coding DNA: TGCGCCAGCAGCGACCCGGGACAAGCCCAAGAGACCCAGTACTTC.

This clone was picked up a small number of times. The gene calls are TRBV7-2 and TRBJ1-6, with D perhaps TRBD1 (6 bases). The V and J ends lost 6 bases and 10 bases respectively, with 16 bases between them. Germline loops: CDR1 SGHTA, CDR2 FQGNSA. The CDR3 is made up of 14 amino acids. This CDR3 reads CASRMSGQGSPLHF. The DNA of the CDR3 is TGTGCCAGCAGGATGTCGGGGCAGGGGTCACCCCTCCACTTT.

The chain joins TRBV7-9 to TRBJ2-3, with TRBD1 matching 10 bases. V lost 3 bases, J lost 6 bases, and 3 bases stayed unmatched. Germline values: CDR1 SEHNR, CDR2 FQNEAQ (reference sequence). The CDR3 is made up of 14 amino acids. CDR3 sequence: CASSFSDRGDTQYF. For the CDR3, the DNA is TGTGCCAGCAGCTTCTCGGACAGGGGGGATACGCAGTATTTT.

The chain has TRBV15 and TRBJ2-5; 12 bases align to TRBD2. V gave up 0 bases and J gave up 7 bases; unmatched junction bases: 12. Germline CDR1 and CDR2: LNHNV and YYDKDF (reference sequence). This CDR3 spans 18 amino acids. The CDR3 DNA reads as TGTGCCACCAGCAGAGATATCATGCTAGCGGGGGGGCGTGGGACCCAGTACTTC. This gives the protein CATSRDIMLAGGRGTQYF.

Written as DNA, the CDR3 is TGCGCCAGCAGCCGGACAGGACCGTGGGAGACCCAGTACTTC. Translation gives CASSRTGPWETQYF. V and J are TRBV5-1 and TRBJ2-5; TRBD1 aligns across 7 bases. V was clipped by 4 bases and J by 5 bases; unmatched bases: 8. Germline lookup yields CDR1 SGHRS and CDR2 YFSETQ. The CDR3 consists of 14 residues. Variable domain in full (rest from reference TRBV5-1 and TRBJ2-5): KAGVTQTPRYLIKTRGQQVTLSCSPISGHRSVSWYQQTPGQGLQFLFEYFSETQRNKGNFPGRFSGRQFSNSRSEMNVSTLELGDSALYLCASSRTGPWETQYFGPGTRLLVL.

This clone has only a few counts. The V and J genes are TRBV12-2 and TRBJ2-7; TRBD1 is taken as the D call from the table, unchecked against the DNA. TRBV12-2 is reported as a pseudogene. This CDR3 region has 14 residues. CDR3 bases: TGTGCAAGTCGCGTCCCGACAGGGTGGTACGAGCAGTACGTC. Protein product: CASRVPTGWYEQYV.

The chain couples TRBV5-4 to TRBJ2-3; 9 bases are a match to TRBD2. CDR1 is SGHNT, CDR2 YYREEE, per germline (reference sequence). The V segment lost 0 bases and the J segment 4 bases; nucleotides outside the gene matches: 3. This CDR3 region has 15 residues. CDR3 in DNA: TGTGCCAGCAGCTTGGGGCTAGCGGGGTCAGATACGCAGTATTTT. Its protein product is CASSLGLAGSDTQYF.

J is TRBJ1-1 and V is TRBV5-4; 9 positions agree with TRBD1. The V gene's germline CDR1 is SGHNT and CDR2 YYREEE (reference sequence). V dropped 6 bases and J dropped 4; count of bases not matched to a gene: 22. The CDR3 has 19 amino acids. CDR3 nucleotide sequence: TGTGCCAGCACCTCTATACCGGGACAGGGATCGGCTAGTTTCACTGAAGCTTTCTTT. It specifies CASTSIPGQGSASFTEAFF. The variable domain in full, with the rest retrieved from reference TRBV5-4 and TRBJ1-1, is ETGVTQSPTHLIKTRGQQVTLRCSSQSGHNTVSWYQQALGQGPQFIFQYYREEENGRGNFPPRFSGLQFPNYSSELNVNALELDDSALYLCASTSIPGQGSASFTEAFFGQGTRLTVV.

This clone was detected only a few times. The CDR3 region is CASSLGRDQPQHF. The CDR3 DNA sequence: TGTGCCAGCAGCTTGGGCAGGGATCAGCCCCAGCATTTT. The V call is TRBV5-4, the J call TRBJ1-5; the D gene is possibly TRBD1 (5 bases). Germline V lookup: CDR1 SGHNT, CDR2 YYREEE (reference sequence). Trimming cost V 0 bases and J 5 bases, with 6 bases left between them. There are 13 residues in the CDR3.